This T cell receptor beta chain was retrieved from a study of Graves' ophthalmopathy and Graves' hyperthyroidism. This clonotype came up many times. The antigen remains unidentified. V lost 6 bases and J lost 4; bases outside the gene matches: 10. This CDR3 has 15 residues. Germline V lookup: CDR1 SNHLY, CDR2 FYNNEI. The authors amplified TCR beta CDR3 regions, and they did so from RNA transcripts for repertoire sequencing. Scientists carried out first-round RT-PCR using HTBI primers and then a second-round multiplex PCR. TCRdb passed the multiplex PCR reads through MiXCR, listing each CDR3 protein once. The table lists around 400,000 distinct CDR3 sequences, around 17% of them singletons. The study's findings and limits: Between ophthalmopathy and stable hyperthyroidism, a 13-signature model drew a separation with around 86% sensitivity and approximately 79% specificity.

This clonotype was sampled from a young woman with Graves' ophthalmopathy. The chain joins TRBV2 to TRBJ2-5, with 8 bases matching TRBD1. Sequencing was done on a sample of peripheral blood. The CDR3: CASSLFRTGRETQYF. The CDR3, as DNA: TGTGCCAGCAGCCTTTTCAGGACAGGGAGAGAGACCCAGTACTTC.